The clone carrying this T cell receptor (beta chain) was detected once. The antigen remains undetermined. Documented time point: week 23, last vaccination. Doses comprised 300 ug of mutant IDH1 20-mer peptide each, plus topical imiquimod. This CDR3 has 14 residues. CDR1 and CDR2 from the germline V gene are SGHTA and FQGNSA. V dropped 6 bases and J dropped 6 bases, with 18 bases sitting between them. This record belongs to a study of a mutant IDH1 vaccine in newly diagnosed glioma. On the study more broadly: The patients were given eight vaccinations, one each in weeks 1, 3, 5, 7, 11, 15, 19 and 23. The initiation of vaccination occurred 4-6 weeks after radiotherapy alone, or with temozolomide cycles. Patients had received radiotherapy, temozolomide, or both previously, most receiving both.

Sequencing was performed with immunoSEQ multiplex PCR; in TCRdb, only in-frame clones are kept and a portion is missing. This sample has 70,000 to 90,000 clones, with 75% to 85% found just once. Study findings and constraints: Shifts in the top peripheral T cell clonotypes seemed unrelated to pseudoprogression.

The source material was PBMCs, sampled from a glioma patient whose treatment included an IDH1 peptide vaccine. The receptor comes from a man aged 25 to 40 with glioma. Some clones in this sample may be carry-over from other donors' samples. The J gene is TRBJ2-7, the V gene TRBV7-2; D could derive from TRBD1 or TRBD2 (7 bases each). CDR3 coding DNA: TGTGCCAGCAGTTTTCAGGGGGGGCAAGTCGAGCAGTACTTC. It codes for CASSFQGGQVEQYF.